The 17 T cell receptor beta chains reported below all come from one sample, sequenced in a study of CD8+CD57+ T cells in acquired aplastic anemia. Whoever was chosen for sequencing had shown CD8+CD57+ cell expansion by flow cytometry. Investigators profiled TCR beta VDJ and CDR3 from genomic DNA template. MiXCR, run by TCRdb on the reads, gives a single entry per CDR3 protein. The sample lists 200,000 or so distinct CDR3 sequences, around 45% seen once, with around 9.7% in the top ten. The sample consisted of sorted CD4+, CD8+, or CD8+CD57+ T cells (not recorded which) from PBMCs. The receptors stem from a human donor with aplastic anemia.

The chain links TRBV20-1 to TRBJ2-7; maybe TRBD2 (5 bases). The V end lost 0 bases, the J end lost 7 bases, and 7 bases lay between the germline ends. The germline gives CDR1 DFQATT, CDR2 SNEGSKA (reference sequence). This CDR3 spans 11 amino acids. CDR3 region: CSARDRREQYF. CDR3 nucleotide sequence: TGCAGTGCTAGAGATAGGAGGGAGCAGTACTTC.

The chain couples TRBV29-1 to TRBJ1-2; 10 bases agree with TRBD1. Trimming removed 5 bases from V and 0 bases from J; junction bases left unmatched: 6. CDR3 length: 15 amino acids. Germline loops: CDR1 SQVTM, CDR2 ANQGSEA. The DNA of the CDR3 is TGCAGCGTTCCCCGGGACAGGGGCCCTAACTATGGCTACACCTTC. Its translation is CSVPRDRGPNYGYTF.

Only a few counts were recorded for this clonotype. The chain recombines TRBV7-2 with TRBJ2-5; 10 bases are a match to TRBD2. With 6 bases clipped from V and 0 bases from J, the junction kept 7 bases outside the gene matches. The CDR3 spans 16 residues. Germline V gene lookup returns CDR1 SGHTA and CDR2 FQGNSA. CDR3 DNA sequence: TGTGCCAGCAGGGATGGTACTAGCGGGGACCAAGAGACCCAGTACTTC. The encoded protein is CASRDGTSGDQETQYF.

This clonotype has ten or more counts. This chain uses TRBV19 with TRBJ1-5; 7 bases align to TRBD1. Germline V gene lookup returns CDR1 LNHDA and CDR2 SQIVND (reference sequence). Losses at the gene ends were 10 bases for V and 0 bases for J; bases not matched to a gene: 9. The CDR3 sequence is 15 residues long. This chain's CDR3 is CATGDSPYSNQPQHF. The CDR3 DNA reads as TGTGCCACAGGGGACAGCCCCTATAGCAATCAGCCCCAGCATTTT. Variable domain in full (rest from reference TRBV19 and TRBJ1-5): DGGITQSPKYLFRKEGQNVTLSCEQNLNHDAMYWYRQDPGQGLRLIYYSQIVNDFQKGDIAEGYSVSREKKESFPLTVTSAQKNPTAFYLCATGDSPYSNQPQHFGDGTRLSIL.

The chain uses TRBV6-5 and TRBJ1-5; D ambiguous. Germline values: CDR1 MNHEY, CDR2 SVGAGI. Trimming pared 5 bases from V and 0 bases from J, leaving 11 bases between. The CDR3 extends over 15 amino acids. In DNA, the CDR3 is TGTGCCAGCAGTCCATTCGAGTATAGCAATCAGCCCCAGCATTTT. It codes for CASSPFEYSNQPQHF.

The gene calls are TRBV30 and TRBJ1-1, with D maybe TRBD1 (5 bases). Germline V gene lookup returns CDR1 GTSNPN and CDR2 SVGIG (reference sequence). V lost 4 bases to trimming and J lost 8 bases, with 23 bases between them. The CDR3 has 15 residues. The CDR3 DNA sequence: TGTGCCTGGAAGGCAATACGGGGCGTGGTAGCAGAAGCTTTCTTT. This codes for CAWKAIRGVVAEAFF.

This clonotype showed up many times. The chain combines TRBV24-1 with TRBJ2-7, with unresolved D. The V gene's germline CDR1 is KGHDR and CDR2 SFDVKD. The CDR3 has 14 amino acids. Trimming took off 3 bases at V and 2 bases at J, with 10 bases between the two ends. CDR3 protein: CATSDPDIPYEQYF. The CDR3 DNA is TGTGCCACCAGTGATCCTGACATCCCCTACGAGCAGTACTTC.

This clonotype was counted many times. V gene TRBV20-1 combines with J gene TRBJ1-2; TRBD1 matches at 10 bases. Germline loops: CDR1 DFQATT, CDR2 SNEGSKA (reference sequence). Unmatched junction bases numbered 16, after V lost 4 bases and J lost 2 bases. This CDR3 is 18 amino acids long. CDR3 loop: CSATTMPGQGSENYGYTF. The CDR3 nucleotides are TGCAGTGCTACAACAATGCCGGGACAGGGGAGTGAAAACTATGGCTACACCTTC.

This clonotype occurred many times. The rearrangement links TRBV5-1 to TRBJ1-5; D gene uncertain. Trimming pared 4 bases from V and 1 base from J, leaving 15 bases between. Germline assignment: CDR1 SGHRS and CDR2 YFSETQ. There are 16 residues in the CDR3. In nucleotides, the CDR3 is TGCGCCAGCAGCCTCGGACCTTTTGGGAGCAATCAGCCCCAGCATTTT. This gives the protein CASSLGPFGSNQPQHF.

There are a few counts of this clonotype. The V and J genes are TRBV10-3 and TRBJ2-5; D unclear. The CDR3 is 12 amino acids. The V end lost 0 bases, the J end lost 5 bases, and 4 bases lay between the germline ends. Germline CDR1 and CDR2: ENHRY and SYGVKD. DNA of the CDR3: TGTGCCATCAGTGAGTCTGACGAGACCCAGTACTTC. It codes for CAISESDETQYF.

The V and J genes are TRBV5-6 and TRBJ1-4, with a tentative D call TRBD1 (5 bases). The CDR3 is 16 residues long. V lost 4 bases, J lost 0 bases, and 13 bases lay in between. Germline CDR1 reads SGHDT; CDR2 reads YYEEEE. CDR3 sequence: CASSPWGGSTNEKLFF. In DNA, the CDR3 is TGTGCCAGCAGCCCCTGGGGGGGTTCAACTAATGAAAAACTGTTTTTT.

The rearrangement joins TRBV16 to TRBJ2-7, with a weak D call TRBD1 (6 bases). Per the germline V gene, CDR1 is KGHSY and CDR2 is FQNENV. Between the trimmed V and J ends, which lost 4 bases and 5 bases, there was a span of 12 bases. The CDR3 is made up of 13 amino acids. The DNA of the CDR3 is TGTGCCAGCAGCCCACCTACAGGGAACGAGCAGTACTTC. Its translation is CASSPPTGNEQYF.

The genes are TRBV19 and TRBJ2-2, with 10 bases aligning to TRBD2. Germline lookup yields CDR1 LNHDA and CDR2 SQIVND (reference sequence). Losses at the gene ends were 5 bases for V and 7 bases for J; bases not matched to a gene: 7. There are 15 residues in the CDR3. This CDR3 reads CASSVGTSAYGELFF. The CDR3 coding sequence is TGTGCCAGTAGTGTCGGGACTAGCGCTTACGGGGAGCTGTTTTTT.

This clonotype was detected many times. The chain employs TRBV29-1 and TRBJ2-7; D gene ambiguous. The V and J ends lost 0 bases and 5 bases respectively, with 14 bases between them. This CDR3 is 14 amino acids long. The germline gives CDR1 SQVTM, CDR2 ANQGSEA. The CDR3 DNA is TGCAGCGTTGAAGATGGGCCCGGCCTCAACGAGCAGTACTTC. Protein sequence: CSVEDGPGLNEQYF.

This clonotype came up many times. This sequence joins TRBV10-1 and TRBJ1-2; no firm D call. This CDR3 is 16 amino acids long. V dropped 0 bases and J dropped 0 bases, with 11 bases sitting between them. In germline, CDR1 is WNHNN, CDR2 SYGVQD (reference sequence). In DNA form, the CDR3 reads TGCGCCAGCAGTGAGTCGAACCCAGGCCCTAACTATGGCTACACCTTC. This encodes CASSESNPGPNYGYTF.

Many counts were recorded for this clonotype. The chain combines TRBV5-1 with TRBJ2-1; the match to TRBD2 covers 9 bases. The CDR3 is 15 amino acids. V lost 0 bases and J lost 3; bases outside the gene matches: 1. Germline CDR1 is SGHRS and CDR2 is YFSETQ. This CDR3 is CASSLVSGSYNEQFF. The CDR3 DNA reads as TGCGCCAGCAGCTTGGTTAGCGGGAGCTACAATGAGCAGTTCTTC.

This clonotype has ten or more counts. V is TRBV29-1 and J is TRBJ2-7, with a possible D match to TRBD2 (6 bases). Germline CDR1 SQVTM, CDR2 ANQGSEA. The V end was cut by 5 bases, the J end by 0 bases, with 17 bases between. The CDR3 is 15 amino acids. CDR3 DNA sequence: TGCAGCGTTTTTTCCTCAGGCGGGACCTCCTACGAGCAGTACTTC. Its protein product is CSVFSSGGTSYEQYF.